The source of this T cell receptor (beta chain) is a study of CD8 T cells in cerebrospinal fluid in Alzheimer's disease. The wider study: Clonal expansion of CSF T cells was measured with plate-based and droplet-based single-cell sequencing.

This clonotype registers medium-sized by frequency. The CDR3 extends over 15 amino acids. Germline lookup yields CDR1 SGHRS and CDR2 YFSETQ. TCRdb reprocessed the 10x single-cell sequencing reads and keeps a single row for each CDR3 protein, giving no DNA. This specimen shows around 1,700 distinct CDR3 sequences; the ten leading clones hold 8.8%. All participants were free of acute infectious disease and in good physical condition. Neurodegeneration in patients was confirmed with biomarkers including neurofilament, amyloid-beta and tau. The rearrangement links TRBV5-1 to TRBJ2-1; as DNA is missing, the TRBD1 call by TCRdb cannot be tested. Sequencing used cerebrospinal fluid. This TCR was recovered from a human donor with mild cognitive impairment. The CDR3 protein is CASSLVGGVYNEQFF.